This TCR beta chain is from a study of T cell responses to AZD1222 COVID-19 vaccine. In the study overall: Second-dose intervals of approximately 4 or approximately 12 weeks were pooled.

Regarding this clone: The antigen remains undetermined.

TCRdb keeps only in-frame clones here, not all; method: immunoSEQ multiplex PCR. The data contain about 110,000 clones, 65% to 90% of them seen just once; the ten biggest clones take up more than 6.5%. Study results and caveats: Nearly half of spike-specific TCRs reportedly target unmutated variant regions. Only 6 or 7 individuals given AZD1222 were seropositive at baseline. There were vaccine-associated CD4 TCRs across spike, dominant at 160-218 and 743-854.

The CDR3 sequence is 14 residues long. Trimming shortened V by 4 bases and J by 11 bases, and 20 bases separated the two germline ends. From germline, CDR1 is GTSNPN and CDR2 SVGIG (reference sequence). Sample: peripheral blood, taken on day 0 of AZD1222 vaccination. The V gene is TRBV30, the J gene TRBJ1-4; TRBD1 is a possible D gene (5 bases). The TCR sequence derives from an adult in good health. DNA of the CDR3: TGTGCCTGGATTCCAGTGCGGGGGATGAGGAAACTGTTTTTT. Encoded protein: CAWIPVRGMRKLFF. Drawing the rest from reference TRBV30 and TRBJ1-4, the complete variable domain is SQTIHQWPATLVQPVGSPLSLECTVEGTSNPNLYWYRQAAGRGLQLLFYSVGIGQISSEVPQNLSASRPQDRQFILSSKKLLLSDSGFYLCAWIPVRGMRKLFFGSGTQLSVL.